This T cell receptor (beta chain) is from a study of cytomegalovirus exposure and HLA in healthy donors. The junction had 7 bases not matched to a gene; V was cut back by 4 bases and J by 4 bases. The CDR3 contains 15 residues. Looked up from germline, CDR1 is SNHLY and CDR2 is FYNNEI. Concerning this clone: Its antigen is not identified.

Findings of the study overall: Some TCR beta chains (roughly 150 of them) were listed as cytomegalovirus-associated.

The validation cohort, a group of 130 or so subjects, included the donors and was separate from the roughly 620-subject first cohort. Sequencing was performed with immunoSEQ multiplex PCR; in TCRdb, only in-frame clones are kept and a portion is missing. The data hold some 330,000 clones, with 86% observed a single time. This TCR came from a woman aged 18-30 years in good health and CMV-seronegative. The V gene is TRBV2, the J gene TRBJ2-5, with 9 positions matching TRBD2. Sequencing was carried out using PBMCs. CDR3 region: CASSVPGTSRETQYF. The CDR3 nucleotides read TGTGCCAGCAGTGTACCCGGGACTAGCCGAGAGACCCAGTACTTC.